This T cell receptor beta chain was captured in a study of blood T cell repertoires in COVID-19 (dated by TCRdb to the early 2020s). About the investigation overall: Samples from collaborators originated in the United States, Italy and Spain and spanned both the acute and convalescent phases of COVID-19. The prospective study material was composed of cDNA or gDNA derived from T cells, B-cell-depleted T cells, or PBMCs. The repertoires were released in a freely available public database meant as a resource for research on the immune response to SARS-CoV-2. Nearly every sample came with metadata listing a de-identified subject ID, COVID-19 status, age in years and sex. The samples were drawn from the first 160 participants of the ongoing ImmuneRACE study and from 950 to 1,500 subjects provided by 6 global collaborators. Subjects who had been exposed to COVID-19, were actively infected with it, or had recovered from it provided the deeply sampled blood TCRbeta repertoires that made up the dataset. Where HLA class I and class II types were available, the types were taken from metadata supplied by the sample provider, not from assay-based typing.

A word on this clone: Its recognized antigen is unknown. No base-level quality is on record; no much larger clone is a single base apart. Other DNA sequences in this sample translate to the same CDR3.

TCRbeta CDR3 regions were amplified from genomic DNA by means of the immunoSEQ Assay, a bias-controlled multiplex PCR. The original methods were these. Within the assay, amplification of reference gene primers was used to estimate how many nucleated cells each sample contained. Sequence reads were collapsed and filtered to measure the absolute abundance of every unique TCRbeta CDR3 rearrangement. For each sample, productive Simpson clonality was calculated as the square root of Simpson's diversity index over productive rearrangements. TCRdb limited this immuneACCESS table to in-frame rearrangements with V and J called. A share of clones is missing; checked studies link under half to unresolved V genes, and the rest is unexplained. The DNA gave D and trimming, while V, J and clone size come from that table. The sample includes a few hundred thousand clones, with approximately 85% observed a single time. Around 6.9% of the sample goes to the ten largest clones.

Paper-wide results and their limitations: The amount of clinical and demographic metadata varied by source and participant and was provided uncurated.

There are 13 amino acids in the CDR3, from cysteine to phenylalanine inclusive. This entry keeps only the CDR3 DNA: 39 bases, framed from base 1. Trimming removed 2 bases from V and 6 bases from J; the gene matches leave 4 bases unexplained. The germline V gene sets CDR1 to SGHRS and CDR2 to YFSETQ. Each collaborating institution followed its own protocols to collect whole blood in K2EDTA tubes. For TCRbeta analysis, collaborator samples were shipped as frozen whole blood, as isolated PBMCs, or as DNA extracted from either sample type. In this chain, TRBV5-1 is recombined with TRBJ1-2; 7 bases in the junction line up with TRBD1. This clonotype was obtained from a human donor in a cohort sampled during active COVID-19. Input material: peripheral blood. The DNA reads TGCGCCAGCAGCTTAGGGGGCGGCCATGGCTACACCTTC. Its coded protein is CASSLGGGHGYTF. The variable domain in full, with residues beyond the CDR3 obtained from the reference TRBV5-1 and TRBJ1-2 genes, is KAGVTQTPRYLIKTRGQQVTLSCSPISGHRSVSWYQQTPGQGLQFLFEYFSETQRNKGNFPGRFSGRQFSNSRSEMNVSTLELGDSALYLCASSLGGGHGYTFGSGTRLTVV.